This is a list of T cell receptor beta chains from one sample in a study of T cell repertoires in cytomegalovirus infection. MiXCR was run by TCRdb on the reads, yielding one entry per CDR3 protein. The sample consists of under 200,000 distinct CDR3 sequences, approximately 9.7% of them appearing once. The sample consisted of PBMCs. Receptors were obtained from a human donor in good health (CMV status not recorded). Some clones in this sample may be carry-over from other donors' samples. CDR3s include the opening cysteine and the closing phenylalanine or tryptophan. The order of the fields is clone size, V gene, J gene, D gene, CDR3 protein, CDR3 DNA. A D gene is named only where the DNA matches it firmly. The size of a clone is reported for some rows only, either as once, few or many, or as a class for expanded clones.

size: few; V: TRBV5-6; J: TRBJ2-1; D: TRBD2; CDR3: CASSLWFAGGYYNEQFF; DNA: TGTGCCAGCAGCCTCTGGTTTGCGGGAGGTTATTACAATGAGCAGTTCTTC
size: many; V: TRBV15; J: TRBJ1-1; D: -; CDR3: CATGSAVGTEAFF; DNA: TGTGCCACCGGGTCGGCAGTGGGCACTGAAGCTTTCTTT
size: -; V: TRBV29-1; J: TRBJ1-2; D: -; CDR3: CTVRDQGYTF; DNA: TGCACCGTTCGGGATCAGGGCTACACCTTC
size: many; V: TRBV19; J: TRBJ2-3; D: -; CDR3: CASSPRGSGTQYF; DNA: TGTGCCAGTAGTCCTCGGGGATCAGGCACGCAGTATTTT
size: -; V: TRBV11-2; J: TRBJ2-5; D: -; CDR3: CASRSITGRGETQYF; DNA: TGTGCCAGCAGGTCTATTACAGGGCGAGGAGAGACCCAGTACTTC
size: many; V: TRBV28; J: TRBJ2-3; D: -; CDR3: CASSFLESTDTQYF; DNA: TGTGCCAGCAGTTTCCTAGAGAGCACAGATACGCAGTATTTT
size: -; V: TRBV29-1; J: TRBJ2-5; D: -; CDR3: CSVTLETQYF; DNA: TGCAGCGTTACCCTGGAGACCCAGTACTTC
size: -; V: TRBV28; J: TRBJ2-1; D: TRBD2; CDR3: CASKAGGLTLYNEQFF; DNA: TGTGCCAGCAAAGCGGGGGGCCTTACCCTATACAATGAGCAGTTCTTC
size: -; V: TRBV7-8; J: TRBJ2-2; D: -; CDR3: CASSFTGGGEAGELFF; DNA: TGTGCCAGCAGCTTTACCGGAGGGGGAGAGGCCGGGGAGCTGTTTTTT
size: -; V: TRBV2; J: TRBJ2-1; D: -; CDR3: CASSLNEDNEQFF; DNA: TGTGCCAGCAGCTTGAACGAAGACAATGAGCAGTTCTTC
size: -; V: TRBV15; J: TRBJ2-1; D: -; CDR3: CATSRVQTGYNEQFF; DNA: TGTGCCACCAGCAGAGTCCAGACTGGCTACAATGAGCAGTTCTTC
size: many; V: TRBV7-2; J: TRBJ2-7; D: -; CDR3: CASSLAFGRTYEQYF; DNA: TGTGCCAGCAGCTTAGCTTTCGGTCGGACCTACGAGCAGTACTTC
size: -; V: TRBV2; J: TRBJ1-2; D: -; CDR3: CASAVNLYGGYTF; DNA: TGTGCCAGCGCTGTCAATTTATACGGTGGCTACACCTTC
size: many; V: TRBV28; J: TRBJ1-5; D: -; CDR3: CASSVGQPGNQPQHF; DNA: TGTGCCAGCAGTGTTGGACAGCCTGGGAATCAGCCCCAGCATTTT
size: few; V: TRBV29-1; J: TRBJ1-5; D: -; CDR3: CSVVTGIGPQHF; DNA: TGCAGCGTGGTAACAGGGATTGGGCCCCAGCATTTT
size: many; V: TRBV7-2; J: TRBJ1-1; D: -; CDR3: CASSIGGSTEAFF; DNA: TGTGCCAGCAGCATAGGAGGGAGCACTGAAGCTTTCTTT
size: few; V: TRBV14; J: TRBJ1-1; D: -; CDR3: CASQRGAEAFF; DNA: TGTGCCAGTCAGAGGGGGGCAGAAGCTTTCTTT
size: many; V: TRBV2; J: TRBJ1-3; D: TRBD1; CDR3: CASSGSGTDSGNTIYF; DNA: TGTGCCAGCAGTGGATCCGGGACAGACAGTGGAAACACCATATATTTT
size: -; V: TRBV5-6; J: TRBJ2-4; D: TRBD2; CDR3: CASSFAGGATKNIQYF; DNA: TGTGCCAGCAGCTTTGCCGGGGGGGCAACCAAAAACATTCAGTACTTC
size: -; V: TRBV12-3/TRBV12-4; J: TRBJ2-1; D: -; CDR3: CASRHLIDGNEQFF; DNA: TGTGCCAGCAGGCACTTAATAGACGGGAATGAGCAGTTCTTC
size: many; V: TRBV7-2; J: TRBJ2-6; D: -; CDR3: CASSLMSVWSSGANVLTF; DNA: TGTGCCAGCAGCCTCATGAGTGTCTGGAGCTCTGGGGCCAACGTCCTGACTTTC
size: -; V: TRBV10-3; J: TRBJ1-4; D: -; CDR3: CAISESSAGEDEKLFF; DNA: TGTGCCATCAGTGAGTCTTCGGCAGGGGAGGATGAAAAACTGTTTTTT
size: -; V: TRBV29-1; J: TRBJ1-5; D: -; CDR3: CSVGGGVGQPQHF; DNA: TGCAGCGTTGGAGGTGGGGTGGGTCAGCCCCAGCATTTT
size: many; V: TRBV6-2/TRBV6-3; J: TRBJ1-2; D: -; CDR3: CASGQGGYTF; DNA: TGTGCCAGCGGTCAAGGTGGCTACACCTTC
size: few; V: TRBV27; J: TRBJ2-3; D: TRBD1; CDR3: CASSLTEGATDTQYF; DNA: TGTGCCAGCAGTCTCACTGAGGGGGCCACAGATACGCAGTATTTT
size: -; V: TRBV20-1; J: TRBJ2-7; D: TRBD2; CDR3: CSARLAGGLYEQYF; DNA: TGCAGTGCGAGACTAGCGGGAGGGCTTTACGAGCAGTACTTC
size: -; V: TRBV20-1; J: TRBJ2-1; D: TRBD1; CDR3: CSARVSGGQGAYNEQFF; DNA: TGCAGTGCTAGAGTTTCGGGGGGACAGGGGGCTTACAATGAGCAGTTCTTC
size: few; V: TRBV5-5; J: TRBJ1-1; D: TRBD1; CDR3: CASSSGTGGWMNTEAFF; DNA: TGTGCCAGCAGCTCTGGGACAGGGGGCTGGATGAACACTGAAGCTTTCTTT
size: -; V: TRBV29-1; J: TRBJ2-7; D: TRBD2; CDR3: CSVVGLGGTWEQYF; DNA: TGCAGCGTTGTGGGGCTCGGGGGGACGTGGGAGCAGTACTTC
size: many; V: TRBV4-1; J: TRBJ1-2; D: -; CDR3: CASSQQGDYGYTF; DNA: TGCGCCAGCAGCCAACAGGGAGACTATGGCTACACCTTC
size: -; V: TRBV28; J: TRBJ2-3; D: TRBD2; CDR3: CASSYSGSETDTQYF; DNA: TGTGCCAGCAGTTATAGCGGGAGTGAGACAGATACGCAGTATTTT
size: many; V: TRBV7-2; J: TRBJ1-1; D: -; CDR3: CASSLLRDTTEAFF; DNA: TGTGCCAGCAGCCTTTTAAGGGACACCACTGAAGCTTTCTTT
size: -; V: TRBV2; J: TRBJ2-2; D: -; CDR3: CASSVSRTTGELFF; DNA: TGTGCCAGCAGTGTGTCCCGGACTACCGGGGAGCTGTTTTTT
size: many; V: TRBV7-2; J: TRBJ1-6; D: TRBD1; CDR3: CASSLQGASSPLHF; DNA: TGTGCCAGCAGTCTTCAGGGGGCGAGTTCACCCCTCCACTTT
size: -; V: TRBV7-8; J: TRBJ2-3; D: -; CDR3: CASSLPGSQGRDTDTQYF; DNA: TGTGCCAGCAGCTTACCGGGCTCGCAAGGGCGTGACACAGATACGCAGTATTTT
size: few; V: TRBV14; J: TRBJ2-2; D: -; CDR3: CASSLVRATGELFF; DNA: TGTGCCAGCAGCCTCGTGCGGGCCACCGGGGAGCTGTTTTTT
size: many; V: TRBV28; J: TRBJ1-1; D: TRBD1; CDR3: CASSFRLQGAAEAFF; DNA: TGTGCCAGCAGTTTCCGCTTACAGGGGGCGGCTGAAGCTTTCTTT
size: many; V: TRBV6-6; J: TRBJ1-5; D: TRBD1; CDR3: CASSPQGGSNQPQHF; DNA: TGTGCCAGCAGTCCACAGGGGGGCAGCAATCAGCCCCAGCATTTT
size: many; V: TRBV5-4; J: TRBJ1-1; D: -; CDR3: CASSLLVRNTEAFF; DNA: TGTGCCAGCAGCCTGTTGGTCAGGAACACTGAAGCTTTCTTT
size: many; V: TRBV10-3; J: TRBJ2-7; D: -; CDR3: CAISESASSYEQYF; DNA: TGTGCCATCAGTGAGTCGGCTAGCTCCTACGAGCAGTACTTC
size: few; V: TRBV29-1; J: TRBJ2-3; D: TRBD2; CDR3: CSAGTSGMDTQYF; DNA: TGCAGCGCTGGGACTAGCGGGATGGATACGCAGTATTTT
size: few; V: TRBV20-1; J: TRBJ1-5; D: -; CDR3: CSARGEALGNQPQHF; DNA: TGCAGTGCTAGGGGTGAGGCGTTGGGGAATCAGCCCCAGCATTTT
size: -; V: TRBV7-9; J: TRBJ1-2; D: -; CDR3: CASSLAAIGQGYTF; DNA: TGTGCCAGCAGCTTAGCGGCCATAGGGCAAGGCTACACCTTC
size: few; V: TRBV20-1; J: TRBJ2-5; D: -; CDR3: CSARVWEETQYF; DNA: TGCAGTGCTAGAGTGTGGGAAGAGACCCAGTACTTC
size: -; V: TRBV11-2; J: TRBJ1-3; D: -; CDR3: CASGSPFSGTTIYF; DNA: TGTGCCAGCGGTTCTCCGTTCTCTGGAACCACCATATATTTT
size: many; V: TRBV7-9; J: TRBJ2-7; D: -; CDR3: CASTWDFPYEQYF; DNA: TGTGCCAGCACATGGGATTTTCCCTACGAGCAGTACTTC
size: many; V: TRBV27; J: TRBJ1-5; D: -; CDR3: CASSLSPFGAQHF; DNA: TGTGCCAGCAGTTTATCTCCCTTTGGAGCCCAGCATTTT
size: many; V: TRBV7-6; J: TRBJ2-2; D: TRBD1; CDR3: CASSRQGQTNTGELFF; DNA: TGTGCCAGCAGCAGACAGGGACAGACGAACACCGGGGAGCTGTTTTTT
size: many; V: TRBV7-2; J: TRBJ2-5; D: -; CDR3: CASSTNTQETQYF; DNA: TGTGCCAGCAGCACCAATACCCAAGAGACCCAGTACTTC
size: -; V: TRBV29-1; J: TRBJ1-2; D: TRBD1; CDR3: CSVYRGFAYGYTF; DNA: TGCAGCGTTTACAGGGGGTTTGCCTATGGCTACACCTTC
size: many; V: TRBV5-4; J: TRBJ1-2; D: -; CDR3: CASSMAGGQDYGYTF; DNA: TGTGCCAGCAGCATGGCGGGGGGCCAGGACTATGGCTACACCTTC
size: few; V: TRBV27; J: TRBJ1-6; D: -; CDR3: CASSFYNSPLHF; DNA: TGTGCCAGCAGTTTTTATAATTCACCCCTCCACTTT
size: few; V: TRBV30; J: TRBJ1-2; D: -; CDR3: CAWKRGGYTF; DNA: TGTGCCTGGAAGAGGGGTGGCTACACCTTC
size: few; V: TRBV28; J: TRBJ1-1; D: TRBD1; CDR3: CASRGTGHIRNTEAFF; DNA: TGTGCCAGCAGGGGGACAGGGCATATTCGGAACACTGAAGCTTTCTTT